Sequencing of this T cell receptor (beta chain) was carried out in a study of blood T cell dynamics during melanoma immunotherapy. Study information: Standard first-line treatment here was pembrolizumab or nivolumab plus ipilimumab in metastatic melanoma.

The time point here: pre-treatment baseline. The V gene lost 7 bases and the J gene lost 4 bases, with 17 bases spanning the gap. Germline lookup yields CDR1 MRHNA and CDR2 SNTAGT. The CDR3 is 15 amino acids. Every bulk PBMC sample received the same 350 ng of DNA. Measured with immunoSEQ multiplex PCR; TCRdb has only the in-frame clones, and not every one. This sample carries about 12,000 clones, about 88% of them seen once, and the ten largest clones take roughly 9%. The starting material was blood, obtained from a patient treated with checkpoint blockade. The rearrangement links TRBV6-4 to TRBJ1-5; D is perhaps TRBD1 (6 bases). This clonotype was sampled from a human donor with melanoma. This CDR3 reads CASTPGAGPNQPQHF. As DNA, the CDR3 is TGTGCCAGCACGCCGGGGGCAGGGCCTAATCAGCCCCAGCATTTT.